This T cell receptor (beta chain) was profiled in a study of T cells in Graves' hyperthyroidism and ophthalmopathy. Study-level results: The model made its ophthalmopathy prediction, and onset followed a median 6.5 months later.

Amplified regions were TCR beta CDR3 sequences from RNA transcripts. The TCR CDR3 first-round RT-PCR relied on the HTBI primer set. TCRdb reanalysed the multiplex PCR reads using MiXCR and keeps one entry per CDR3 protein. The sample has about 620,000 distinct CDR3 sequences, 15% to 20% seen once. Uncontrolled infection, other autoimmune disease, pregnancy or lactation excluded patients. This CDR3 region has 19 residues. V was cut by 5 bases and J by 5 bases, with 29 bases left in between. Per germline, CDR1 SGHTA and CDR2 FQGTGA. This clonotype was seen a single time. No antigen is known for it. The TCR was taken from a woman in her twenties or thirties with Graves' hyperthyroidism. The rearrangement uses TRBV7-3 and TRBJ2-3; TRBD1 or TRBD2 may be the D gene (6 bases each). The sequenced material came from blood. The CDR3 is CASSGARLGGVPQLDTQYF. The CDR3 DNA reads TGTGCCAGCAGCGGGGCCCGGTTGGGGGGCGTCCCCCAGTTAGATACGCAGTATTTT.